This TCR beta chain is from a study of spatial heterogeneity in lung cancer. Study overall: Averaged across combinations, each unique TCR and UMI pairing appeared more than ten times in raw reads, which were uncorrected.

Documented time point: sample taken at primary tumor resection. Unsorted whole RNA samples from tumor, nontumor lung or frozen PBMC were sequenced. There were 65 or so donors, all of them untreated patients with early-stage non-small cell lung cancer. This clonotype is categorized as medium-sized. The study tagged each TCR cDNA molecule with a unique molecular identifier. TCRdb processed the 5' RACE reads anew with MiXCR; each CDR3 protein has one entry. Among several thousand distinct CDR3 sequences, approximately 5% were seen once, and the ten largest hold around 8%. Trimming at V came to 4 bases and at J to 0 bases, leaving 9 bases not matched to a gene. This CDR3 has 17 residues. The V gene's germline CDR1 is MGHRA and CDR2 YSYEKL.

Sequenced material: normal lung tissue next to the tumor, taken at surgery. V is TRBV4-1 and J is TRBJ2-1, with 7 bases identical to TRBD2. This TCR derives from a female donor with early-stage non-small cell lung cancer. The CDR3 sequence: CASSRLGREHSYNEQFF. The CDR3 DNA is TGCGCCAGCAGCCGCTTAGGGCGGGAGCACTCCTACAATGAGCAGTTCTTC.